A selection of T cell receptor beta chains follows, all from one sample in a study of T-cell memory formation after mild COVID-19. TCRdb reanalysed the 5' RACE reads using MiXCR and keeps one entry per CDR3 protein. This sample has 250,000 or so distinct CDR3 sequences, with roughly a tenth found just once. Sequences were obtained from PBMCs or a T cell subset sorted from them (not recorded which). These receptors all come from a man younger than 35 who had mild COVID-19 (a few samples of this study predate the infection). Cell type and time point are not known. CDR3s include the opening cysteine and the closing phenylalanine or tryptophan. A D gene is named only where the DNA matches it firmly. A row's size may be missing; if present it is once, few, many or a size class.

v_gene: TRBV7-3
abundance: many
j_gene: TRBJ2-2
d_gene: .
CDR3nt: TGTGCCAGCAGATCCCAGGGGTACACCGGGGAGCTGTTTTTT
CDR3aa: CASRSQGYTGELFF

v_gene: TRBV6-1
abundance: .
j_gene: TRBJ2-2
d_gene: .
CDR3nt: TGTGCCAGCATAGGTGGGTCGCACACCGGGGAGCTGTTTTTT
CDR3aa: CASIGGSHTGELFF

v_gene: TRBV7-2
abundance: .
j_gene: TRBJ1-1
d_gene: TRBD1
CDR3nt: TGTGCCAGCAGCCTCACGACAGGGGTCCTGGCTGAAGCTTTCTTT
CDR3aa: CASSLTTGVLAEAFF

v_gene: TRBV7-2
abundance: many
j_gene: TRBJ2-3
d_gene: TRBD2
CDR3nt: TGTGCCAGCAGCTTCCGCCTAGCGGGGGACCGCACAGATACGCAGTATTTT
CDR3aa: CASSFRLAGDRTDTQYF

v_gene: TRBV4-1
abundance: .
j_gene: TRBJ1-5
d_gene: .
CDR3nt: TGCGCCAGCAGCCTCAGGGTAAGCAGCAATCAGCCCCAGCATTTT
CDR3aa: CASSLRVSSNQPQHF

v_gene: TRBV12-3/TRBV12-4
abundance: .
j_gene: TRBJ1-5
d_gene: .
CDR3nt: TGTGCCACCCAGCTGGGAGGCAGCAATCAGCCCCAGCATTTT
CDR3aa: CATQLGGSNQPQHF

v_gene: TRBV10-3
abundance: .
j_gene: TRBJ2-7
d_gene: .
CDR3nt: TGTGCCATCAGTGGATCGAACATCAGGGATCCCTACGAGCAGTACTTC
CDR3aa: CAISGSNIRDPYEQYF

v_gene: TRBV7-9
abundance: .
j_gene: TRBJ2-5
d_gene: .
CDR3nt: TGTGCCAGCAGCTTAAGTCTCGAGGCCCAGTACTTC
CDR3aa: CASSLSLEAQYF

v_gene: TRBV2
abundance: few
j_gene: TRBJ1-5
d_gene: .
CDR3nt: TGTGCCAGCACCGTGGGGACGGAGGATCAGCCCCAGCATTTT
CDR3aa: CASTVGTEDQPQHF

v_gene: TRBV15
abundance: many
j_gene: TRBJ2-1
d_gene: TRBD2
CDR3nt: TGTGCCACCAGCACCTGGAGCGGGGGGGCCCCCAATGAGCAGTTCTTC
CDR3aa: CATSTWSGGAPNEQFF

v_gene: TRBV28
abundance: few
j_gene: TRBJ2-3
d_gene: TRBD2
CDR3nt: TGTGCCAGCAGTTCCGGGACTAGGAGGACAGATACGCAGTATTTT
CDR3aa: CASSSGTRRTDTQYF

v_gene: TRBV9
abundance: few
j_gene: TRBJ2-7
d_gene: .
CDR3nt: TGTGCCAGCAGCGTAACCCCTGGCAACGAGCAGTACTTC
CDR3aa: CASSVTPGNEQYF

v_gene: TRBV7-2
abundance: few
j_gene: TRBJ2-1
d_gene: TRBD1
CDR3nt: TGTGCCAGCAGCTTAAGAACAGGGGTCTACAATGAGCAGTTCTTC
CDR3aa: CASSLRTGVYNEQFF

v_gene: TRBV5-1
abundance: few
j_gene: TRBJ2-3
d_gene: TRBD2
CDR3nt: TGCGCCAGCAGCTTGGCGACTAGCGGGGAGGTAGATACGCAGTATTTT
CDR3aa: CASSLATSGEVDTQYF

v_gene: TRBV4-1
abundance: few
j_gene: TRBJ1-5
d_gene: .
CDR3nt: TGCGCCAGCAGCCAAGGGGAGGGAGCTTATAGCAATCAGCCCCAGCATTTT
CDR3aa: CASSQGEGAYSNQPQHF

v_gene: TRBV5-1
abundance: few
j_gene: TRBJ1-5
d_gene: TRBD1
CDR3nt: TGCGCCAGCAGCTGGGGGACAGAGAATCAGCCCCAGCATTTT
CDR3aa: CASSWGTENQPQHF

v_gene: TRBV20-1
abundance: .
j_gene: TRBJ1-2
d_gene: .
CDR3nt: TGCAGTGCTATAAAAGAGGACAGCTATGGCTACACCTTC
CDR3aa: CSAIKEDSYGYTF

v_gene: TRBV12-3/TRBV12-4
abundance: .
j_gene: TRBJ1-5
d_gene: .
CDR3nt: TGTGCCAGCAGTTTAGACAGTCTCAATCAGCCCCAGCATTTT
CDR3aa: CASSLDSLNQPQHF

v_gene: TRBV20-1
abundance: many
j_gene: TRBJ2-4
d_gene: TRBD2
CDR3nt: TGCAGTGCTAGGATTCCGGGACTAGGGCTGGGTGGCAAAAACATTCAGTACTTC
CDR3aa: CSARIPGLGLGGKNIQYF

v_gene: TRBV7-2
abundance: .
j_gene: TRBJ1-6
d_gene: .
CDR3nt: TGTGCCAGCAGCCCAGGGTATAGCTCACCCCTCCACTTT
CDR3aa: CASSPGYSSPLHF

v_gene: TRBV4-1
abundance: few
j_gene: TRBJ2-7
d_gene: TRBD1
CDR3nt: TGCGCCAGCAGTGCTCTCCAGACAGGGATCTCCTACGAGCAGTACTTC
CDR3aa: CASSALQTGISYEQYF

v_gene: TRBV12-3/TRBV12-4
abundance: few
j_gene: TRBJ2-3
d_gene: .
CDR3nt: TGTGCCAGCAGCTCGCCTTGGGACCCCTGGGGCACGCAGTATTTT
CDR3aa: CASSSPWDPWGTQYF

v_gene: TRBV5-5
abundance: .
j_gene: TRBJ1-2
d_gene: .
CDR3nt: TGTGCCAGCACCCGGAACTATGGCTACACCTTC
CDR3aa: CASTRNYGYTF

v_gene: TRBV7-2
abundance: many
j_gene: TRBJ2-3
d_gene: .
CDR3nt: TGTGCCAGCAGCTTAGCGGGGGGCACCACAGATACGCAGTATTTT
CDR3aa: CASSLAGGTTDTQYF

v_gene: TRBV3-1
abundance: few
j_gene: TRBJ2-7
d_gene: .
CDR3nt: TGTGCCAGCAGCCTAGACCCCGGGGGGCCTACCTACGAGCAGTACTTC
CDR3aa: CASSLDPGGPTYEQYF

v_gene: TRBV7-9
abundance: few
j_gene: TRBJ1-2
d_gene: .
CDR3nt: TGTGCCAGCGCGACCAGGGCTAACTATGGCTACACCTTC
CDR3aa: CASATRANYGYTF

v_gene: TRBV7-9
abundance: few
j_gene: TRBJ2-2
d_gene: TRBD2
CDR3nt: TGTGCCAGCAAGGGGCTAGCGGACACCGGGGAGCTGTTTTTT
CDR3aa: CASKGLADTGELFF

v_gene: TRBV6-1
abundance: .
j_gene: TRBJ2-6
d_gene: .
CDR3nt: TGTGCCAGCAGCCAGAGGGTGGATGGGGCCAACGTCCTGACTTTC
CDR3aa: CASSQRVDGANVLTF

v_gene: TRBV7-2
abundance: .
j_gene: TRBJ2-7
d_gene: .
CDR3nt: TGTGCCAGCAGCTTACTCGAGCCTGGGCAGGGGTACGAGCAGTACTTC
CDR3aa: CASSLLEPGQGYEQYF

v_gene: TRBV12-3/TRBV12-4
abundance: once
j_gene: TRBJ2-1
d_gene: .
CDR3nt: TGTGCCAGCAGTAGGGCGTACAATGAGCAGTTCTTC
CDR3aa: CASSRAYNEQFF

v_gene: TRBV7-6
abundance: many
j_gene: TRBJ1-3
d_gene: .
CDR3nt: TGTGCCAGCAGCTTCCGGGGGGACTCTGGAAACACCATATATTTT
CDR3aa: CASSFRGDSGNTIYF

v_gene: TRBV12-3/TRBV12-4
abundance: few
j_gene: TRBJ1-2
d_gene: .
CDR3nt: TGTGCCAGCAGGGGGTGGAAGATGATTAGTGGCTACACCTTC
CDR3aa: CASRGWKMISGYTF

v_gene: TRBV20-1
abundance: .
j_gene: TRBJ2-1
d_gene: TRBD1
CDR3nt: TGCAGTGCTAGCCCCGGGACAGAAGTCAATGAGCAGTTCTTC
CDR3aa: CSASPGTEVNEQFF

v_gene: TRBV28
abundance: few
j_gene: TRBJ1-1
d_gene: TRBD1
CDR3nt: TGTGCCAGCAGTCTAAACAGGGGTCGAAACACTGAAGCTTTCTTT
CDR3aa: CASSLNRGRNTEAFF

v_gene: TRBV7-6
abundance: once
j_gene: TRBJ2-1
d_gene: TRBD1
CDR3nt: TGTGCCAGCAGCGGTTATTCGACAGGGGCGAATGAGCAGTTCTTC
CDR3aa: CASSGYSTGANEQFF

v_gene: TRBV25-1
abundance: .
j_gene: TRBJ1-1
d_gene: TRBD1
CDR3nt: TGTGCCAGCAGCCCAATCACAGGGGCAGTGAACACTGAAGCTTTCTTT
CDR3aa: CASSPITGAVNTEAFF

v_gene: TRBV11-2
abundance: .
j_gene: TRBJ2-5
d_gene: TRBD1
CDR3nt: TGTGCCAGCAGCCCCAATAATTGGGCAGGGGGGACCCAGTACTTC
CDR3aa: CASSPNNWAGGTQYF

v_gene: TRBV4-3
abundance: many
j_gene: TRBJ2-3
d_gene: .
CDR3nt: TGCGCCAGCAGCCAGGGGGACAGCACAGATACGCAGTATTTT
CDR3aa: CASSQGDSTDTQYF

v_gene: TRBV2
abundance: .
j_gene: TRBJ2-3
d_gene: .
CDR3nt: TGTGCCAGCTGCAGTCGCAGGGTCCCAGATACGCAGTATTTT
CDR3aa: CASCSRRVPDTQYF

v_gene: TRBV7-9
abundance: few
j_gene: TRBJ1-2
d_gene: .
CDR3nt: TGTGCCAGCAGCGGCGACCCGGGCGGTGGCTACACCTTC
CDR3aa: CASSGDPGGGYTF

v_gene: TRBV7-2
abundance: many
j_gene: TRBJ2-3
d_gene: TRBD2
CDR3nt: TGTGCCAGCAGCCCCCCCCAACGAGCGGGGGGGCGTTCGGATACGCAGTATTTT
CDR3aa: CASSPPQRAGGRSDTQYF

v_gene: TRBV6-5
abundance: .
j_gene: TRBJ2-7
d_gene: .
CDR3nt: TGTGCCAGCCCAATACCCGGCGGCCAATCCTACGAGCAGTACTTC
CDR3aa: CASPIPGGQSYEQYF

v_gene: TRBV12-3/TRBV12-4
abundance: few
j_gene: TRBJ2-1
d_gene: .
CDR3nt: TGTGCCAGCAGCCCCCTGCTAACCTTGAGCGATGAGCAGTTCTTC
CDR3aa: CASSPLLTLSDEQFF

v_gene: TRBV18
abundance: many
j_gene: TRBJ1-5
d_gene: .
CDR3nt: TGTGCCAGCTCACCCGGAGGGATCGGTCAGCCCCAGCATTTT
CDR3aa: CASSPGGIGQPQHF

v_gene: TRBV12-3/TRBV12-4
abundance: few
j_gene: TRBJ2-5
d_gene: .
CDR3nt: TGTGCCAGCAGTTCCCAGGGAGGAAGAGAGACCCAGTACTTC
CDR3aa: CASSSQGGRETQYF